The clone carrying this TCR beta chain was detected many times. Its matching antigen is unknown. This entry comes from a study of T cells after yellow fever vaccination. V lost 5 bases, J lost 7 bases, and 14 bases lay in between. CDR3 length equals 13 residues. Germline-derived CDR1 and CDR2 are WNHNN and SYGVQD (reference sequence). Study-wide results and caveats: Contamination of FACS-sorted repertoires by abundant clonotypes from the bulk population could occur. Though weaker, the secondary response peaked faster, on day 5 versus 15.

TCRdb used MiXCR to reprocess the 5' RACE reads, holding one entry per CDR3 protein. The sample holds approximately 250,000 distinct CDR3 sequences, about 5.2% seen once. The sequencing used CD4+ T cells sorted from PBMCs, collected on the day of the yellow fever booster vaccination. The clonotype was recovered from a man aged 18-30 years who received the YFV17D yellow fever vaccine. V usage is TRBV10-1 and J usage is TRBJ1-2; the D is unclear. The CDR3 bases are TGCGCCAGCAGTCCTGGAGGGTCAGGTGGCTACACCTTC. Translated, it gives CASSPGGSGGYTF.